This TCR beta chain stems from a study of CD8 T cells in ankylosing spondylitis. In regard to this clonotype: Its antigen is unknown.

Notes on the study in general: Clones tied to disease were said to be significantly enriched in matched ankylosing spondylitis synovial fluid. Within peripheral blood, clones linked to disease were CD8+ and relatively rare.

From germline, CDR1 is SGHRS and CDR2 YFSETQ. The CDR3 has 14 amino acids. The trim removed 6 bases at V and 5 bases at J, leaving 8 bases unmatched. Using its own MiXCR run on the 5' RACE reads, TCRdb lists one record per CDR3 protein. This table has around 150,000 distinct CDR3 sequences, approximately 7.4% appearing once. This rearrangement joins TRBV5-1 to TRBJ2-1; 7 positions agree with TRBD2. The receptor was derived from a female donor with ankylosing spondylitis or in good health (not recorded which). Sequencing was done on a sample of blood, either unsorted or a sorted T cell fraction (not recorded which). The CDR3 protein is CASNYAGDHNEQFF. In DNA form, the CDR3 reads TGCGCCAGCAATTACGCGGGGGACCACAATGAGCAGTTCTTC.